Detailed here is one T cell receptor (beta chain). What it recognizes is unknown. By quantitative 5'-RACE with molecular barcodes, the TCR beta libraries were made. TCRdb fed the 5' RACE reads into MiXCR, producing one record per CDR3 protein. The data show tens of thousands of distinct CDR3 sequences, approximately 9.6% seen once. The data stem from a study of CD8 T cells in ankylosing spondylitis. General study findings and limits: Reports of some motif variants in reactive arthritis synovial fluid and blood predate this one. Those disease-linked clones were CD8+; they were also relatively rare in peripheral blood. Disease-linked clones were reportedly significantly enriched in matched ankylosing spondylitis synovial fluid. Eight highly homologous variants formed a TCR beta motif that appeared characteristic of ankylosing spondylitis blood.

V was shortened by 3 bases and J by 7 bases, with 18 bases between the two germline ends. The CDR3 is 15 amino acids. CDR1 and CDR2 (germline): SNHLY, FYNNEI. The sample was blood, either unsorted or a sorted T cell fraction (not recorded which). The source is a male donor with ankylosing spondylitis. This chain uses TRBV2 with TRBJ1-2; no firm D call. The CDR3 sequence: CASSDEGAVVSGYTF. As DNA, the CDR3 is TGTGCCAGCAGTGACGAGGGTGCTGTTGTATCTGGCTACACCTTC.